This T cell receptor beta chain was captured by sequencing in a study of cytomegalovirus exposure and HLA in healthy donors. Findings and limits, study-wide: Among TCR beta chains, those listed as cytomegalovirus-associated numbered about 160. Fewer than 20,000 TCR beta sequences were associated with HLA alleles at 0.05 false discovery rate in a later analysis. For most subjects, TCR beta sequences were reported to predict HLA-A and HLA-B alleles with accuracy.

The CDR3 sequence is 15 residues long. The PCR employed 60 Vbeta primers together with 13 Jbeta primers. Repertoires were generated with immunoSEQ multiplex PCR, while TCRdb's copy carries only in-frame clones and drops some. The sample lists 150,000 to 200,000 clones; roughly 80% were seen once. On this clone: Its antigen is unknown.

V usage is TRBV21-1 and J usage is TRBJ2-5; TRBD2, as called in the table, went unchecked against the DNA. TRBV21-1 is recorded as a pseudogene. This sequence was found in a male donor in good health and CMV-seronegative. Source material: PBMCs. DNA of the CDR3: TGTGCCAGCAGCAAAGAACTAGCGGGAGACGAGACCCAGTACTTC. The encoded protein is CASSKELAGDETQYF.